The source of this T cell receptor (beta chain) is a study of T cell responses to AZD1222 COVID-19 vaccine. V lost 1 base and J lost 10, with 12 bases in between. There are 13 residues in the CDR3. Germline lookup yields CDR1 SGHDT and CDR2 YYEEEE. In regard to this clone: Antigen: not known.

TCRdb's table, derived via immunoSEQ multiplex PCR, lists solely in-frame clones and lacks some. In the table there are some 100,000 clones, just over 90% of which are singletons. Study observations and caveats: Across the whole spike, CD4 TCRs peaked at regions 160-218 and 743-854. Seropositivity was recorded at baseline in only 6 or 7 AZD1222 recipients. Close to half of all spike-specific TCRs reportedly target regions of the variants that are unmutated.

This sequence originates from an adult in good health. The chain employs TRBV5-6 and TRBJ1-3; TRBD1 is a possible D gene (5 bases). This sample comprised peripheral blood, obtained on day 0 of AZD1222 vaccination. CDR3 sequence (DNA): TGTGCCAGCAGCTTGCGAGGGGAGAGTACCATATATTTT. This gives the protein CASSLRGESTIYF.